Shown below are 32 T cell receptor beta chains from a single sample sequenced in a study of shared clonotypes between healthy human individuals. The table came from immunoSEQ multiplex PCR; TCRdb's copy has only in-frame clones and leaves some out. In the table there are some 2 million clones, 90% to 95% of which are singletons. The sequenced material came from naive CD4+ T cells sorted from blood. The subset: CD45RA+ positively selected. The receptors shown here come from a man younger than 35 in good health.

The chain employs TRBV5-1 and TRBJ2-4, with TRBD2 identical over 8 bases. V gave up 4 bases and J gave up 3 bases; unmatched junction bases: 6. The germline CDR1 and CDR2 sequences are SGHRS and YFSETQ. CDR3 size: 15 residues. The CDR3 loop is CASSMVSGNKNIQYF. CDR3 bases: TGCGCCAGCAGCATGGTTAGCGGGAACAAAAACATTCAGTACTTC.

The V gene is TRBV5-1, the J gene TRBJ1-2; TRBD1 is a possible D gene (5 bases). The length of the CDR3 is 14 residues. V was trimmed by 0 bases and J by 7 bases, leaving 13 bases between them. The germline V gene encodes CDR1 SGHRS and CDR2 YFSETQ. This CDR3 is CASSLGEGISGYTF. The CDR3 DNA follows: TGCGCCAGCAGCTTGGGTGAGGGGATAAGTGGCTACACCTTC.

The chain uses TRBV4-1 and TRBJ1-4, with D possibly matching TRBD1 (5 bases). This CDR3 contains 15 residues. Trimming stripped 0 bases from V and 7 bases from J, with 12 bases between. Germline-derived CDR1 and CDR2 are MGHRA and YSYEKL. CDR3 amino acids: CASSQDPGRGEKLFF. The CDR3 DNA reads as TGCGCCAGCAGCCAAGATCCGGGGAGGGGTGAAAAACTGTTTTTT.

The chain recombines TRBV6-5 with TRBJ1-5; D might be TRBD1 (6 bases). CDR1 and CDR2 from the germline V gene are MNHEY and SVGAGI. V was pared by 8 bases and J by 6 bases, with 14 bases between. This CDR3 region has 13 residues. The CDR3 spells CASSDSQGQPQHF. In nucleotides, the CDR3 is TGTGCCAGCTCGGACAGTCAGGGTCAGCCCCAGCATTTT.

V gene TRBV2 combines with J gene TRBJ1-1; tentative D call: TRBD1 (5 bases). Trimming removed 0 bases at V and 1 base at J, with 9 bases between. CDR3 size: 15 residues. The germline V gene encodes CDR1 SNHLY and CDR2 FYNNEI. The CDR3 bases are TGTGCCAGCAGTGAAGCAGCAGGGAAGAACACTGAAGCTTTCTTT. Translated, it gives CASSEAAGKNTEAFF.

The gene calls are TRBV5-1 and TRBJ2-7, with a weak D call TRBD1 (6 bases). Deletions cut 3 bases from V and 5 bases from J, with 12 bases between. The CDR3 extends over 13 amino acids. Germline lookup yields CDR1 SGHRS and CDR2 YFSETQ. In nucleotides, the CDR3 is TGCGCCAGCAGCTGGCAGGGGCCGGACGAGCAGTACTTC. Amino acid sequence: CASSWQGPDEQYF. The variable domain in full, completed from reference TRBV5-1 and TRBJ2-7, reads KAGVTQTPRYLIKTRGQQVTLSCSPISGHRSVSWYQQTPGQGLQFLFEYFSETQRNKGNFPGRFSGRQFSNSRSEMNVSTLELGDSALYLCASSWQGPDEQYFGPGTRLTVT.

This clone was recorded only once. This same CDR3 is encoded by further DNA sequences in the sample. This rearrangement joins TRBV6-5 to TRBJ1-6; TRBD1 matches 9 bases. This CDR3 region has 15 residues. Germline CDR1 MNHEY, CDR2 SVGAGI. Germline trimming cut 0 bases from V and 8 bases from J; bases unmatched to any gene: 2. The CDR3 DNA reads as TGTGCCAGCAGTTACTCGAGACAGGGGGATTCACCCCTCCACTTT. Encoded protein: CASSYSRQGDSPLHF.

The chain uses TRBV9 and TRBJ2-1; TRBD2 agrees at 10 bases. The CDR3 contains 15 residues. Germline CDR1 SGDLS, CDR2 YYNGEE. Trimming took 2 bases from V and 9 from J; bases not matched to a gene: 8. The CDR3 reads CASSVLAGGHSEQFF. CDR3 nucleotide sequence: TGTGCCAGCAGCGTGTTAGCGGGGGGCCACTCTGAGCAGTTCTTC. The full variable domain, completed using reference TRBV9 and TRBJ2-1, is DSGVTQTPKHLITATGQRVTLRCSPRSGDLSVYWYQQSLDQGLQFLIQYYNGEERAKGNILERFSAQQFPDLHSELNLSSLELGDSALYFCASSVLAGGHSEQFFGPGTRLTVL.

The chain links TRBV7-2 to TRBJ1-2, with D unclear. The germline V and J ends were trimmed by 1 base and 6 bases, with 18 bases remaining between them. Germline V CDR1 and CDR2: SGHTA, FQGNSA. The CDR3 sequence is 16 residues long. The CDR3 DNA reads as TGTGCCAGCAGCTTAGGCCCCCTAGGTGGGTACGATGGCTACACCTTC. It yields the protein CASSLGPLGGYDGYTF.

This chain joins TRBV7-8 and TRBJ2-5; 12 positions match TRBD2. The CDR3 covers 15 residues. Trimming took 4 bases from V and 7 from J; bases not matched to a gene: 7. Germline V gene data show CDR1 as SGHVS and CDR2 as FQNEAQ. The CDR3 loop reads CASSSASGGAATQYF. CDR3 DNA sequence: TGTGCCAGCAGCTCCGCTAGCGGGGGGGCTGCGACCCAGTACTTC.

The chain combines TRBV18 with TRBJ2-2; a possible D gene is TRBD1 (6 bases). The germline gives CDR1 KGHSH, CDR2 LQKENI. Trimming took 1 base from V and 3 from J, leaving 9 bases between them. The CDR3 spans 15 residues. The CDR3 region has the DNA TGTGCCAGCTCACCACAGGGGGATCACACCGGGGAGCTGTTTTTT. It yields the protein CASSPQGDHTGELFF.

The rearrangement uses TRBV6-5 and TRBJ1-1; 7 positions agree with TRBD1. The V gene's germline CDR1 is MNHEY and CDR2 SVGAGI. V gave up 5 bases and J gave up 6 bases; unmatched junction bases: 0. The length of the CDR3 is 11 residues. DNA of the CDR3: TGTGCCAGCAGTGGGACAGCTGAAGCTTTCTTT. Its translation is CASSGTAEAFF.

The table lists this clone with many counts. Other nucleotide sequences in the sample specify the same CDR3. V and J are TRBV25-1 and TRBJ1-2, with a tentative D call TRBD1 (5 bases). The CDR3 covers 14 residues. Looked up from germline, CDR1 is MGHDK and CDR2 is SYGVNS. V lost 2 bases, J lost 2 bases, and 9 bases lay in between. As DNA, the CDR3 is TGTGCCAGCAGTGAAGCGGGGCAGAACTATGGCTACACCTTC. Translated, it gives CASSEAGQNYGYTF.

CDR3 bases: TGTGCCAGCAGCCCGAGGGACCGTGAGAATGGCTACACCTTC. It specifies CASSPRDRENGYTF. This sequence joins TRBV7-9 and TRBJ1-2; maybe TRBD1 (5 bases). This CDR3 comprises 14 residues. The V end was cut by 5 bases, the J end by 6 bases, with 16 bases between. Germline CDR1 reads SEHNR; CDR2 reads FQNEAQ (reference sequence).

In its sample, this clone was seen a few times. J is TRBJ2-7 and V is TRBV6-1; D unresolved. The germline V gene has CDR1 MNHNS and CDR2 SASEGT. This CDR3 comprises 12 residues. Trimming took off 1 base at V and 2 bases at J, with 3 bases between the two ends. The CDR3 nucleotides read TGTGCCAGCAGTGAAGTTCCCTACGAGCAGTACTTC. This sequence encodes CASSEVPYEQYF.

The DNA of the CDR3 is TGTGCCAGCAGTTTCTCCCTCAAAGTGGGCAGCCTTAATTCACCCCTCCACTTT. Its protein product is CASSFSLKVGSLNSPLHF. The chain combines TRBV28 with TRBJ1-6; D is ambiguous. CDR3 size: 18 residues. V lost 3 bases, J lost 6 bases, and 21 bases lay in between. Germline values: CDR1 MDHEN, CDR2 SYDVKM.

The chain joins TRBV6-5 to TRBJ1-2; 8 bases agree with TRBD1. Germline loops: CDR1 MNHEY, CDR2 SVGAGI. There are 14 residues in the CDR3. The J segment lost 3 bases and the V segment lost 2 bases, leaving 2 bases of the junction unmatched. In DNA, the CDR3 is TGTGCCAGCAGTTACGACAGGGGATACTATGGCTACACCTTC. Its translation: CASSYDRGYYGYTF.

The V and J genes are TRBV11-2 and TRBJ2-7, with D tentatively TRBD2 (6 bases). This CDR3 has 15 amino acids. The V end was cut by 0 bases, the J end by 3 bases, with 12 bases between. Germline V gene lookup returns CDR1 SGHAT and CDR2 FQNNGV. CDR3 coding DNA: TGTGCCAGCAGCTTAGATCGGGGGAGTGGCTACGAGCAGTACTTC. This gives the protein CASSLDRGSGYEQYF.

The CDR3, as DNA: TGTGCCAGCTCACCAGCACAGGGGGAGTACGAGCAGTACTTC. Translation: CASSPAQGEYEQYF. This chain joins TRBV18 and TRBJ2-7; 8 nucleotides agree with TRBD1. CDR3 length: 14 residues. Germline V CDR1 and CDR2: KGHSH, LQKENI. J was trimmed by 4 bases and V by 2 bases; bases with no gene match: 4.

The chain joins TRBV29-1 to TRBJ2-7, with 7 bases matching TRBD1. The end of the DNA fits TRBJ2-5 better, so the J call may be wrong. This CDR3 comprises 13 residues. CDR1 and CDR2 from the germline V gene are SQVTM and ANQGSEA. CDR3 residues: CSVDWQGVETQYF. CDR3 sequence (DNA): TGCAGCGTTGACTGGCAGGGGGTCGAGACCCAGTACTTC.

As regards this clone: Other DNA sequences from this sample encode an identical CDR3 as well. CDR3 sequence (DNA): TGTGCCAGCAGTTACGGAGACTATAATTCACCCCTCCACTTT. Protein product: CASSYGDYNSPLHF. This chain links TRBV6-6 with TRBJ1-6, with D uncertain. Germline V gene sequence: CDR1 MNHNY, CDR2 SVGAGI (reference sequence). The CDR3 is 14 amino acids. The ends were cut back, 2 bases at V and 3 bases at J, with 5 bases in the middle.

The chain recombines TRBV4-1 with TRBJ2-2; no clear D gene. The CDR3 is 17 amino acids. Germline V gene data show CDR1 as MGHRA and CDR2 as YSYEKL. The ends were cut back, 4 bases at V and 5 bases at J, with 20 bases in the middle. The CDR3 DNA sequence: TGCGCCAGCAGCCTAAATCAGTGGATGTCAGGAACCGGGGAGCTGTTTTTT. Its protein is CASSLNQWMSGTGELFF.

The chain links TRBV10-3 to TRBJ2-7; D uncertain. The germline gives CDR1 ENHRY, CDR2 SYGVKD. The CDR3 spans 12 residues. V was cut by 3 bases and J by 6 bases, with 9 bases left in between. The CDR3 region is CAISDLLGEQYF. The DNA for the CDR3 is TGTGCCATCAGTGACCTGTTGGGCGAGCAGTACTTC.

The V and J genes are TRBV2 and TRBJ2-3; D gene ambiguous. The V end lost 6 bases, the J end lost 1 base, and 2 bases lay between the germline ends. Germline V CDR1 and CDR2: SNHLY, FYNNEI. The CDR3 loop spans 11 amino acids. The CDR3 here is CASRGTDTQYF. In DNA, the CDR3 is TGTGCCAGCAGAGGCACAGATACGCAGTATTTT.

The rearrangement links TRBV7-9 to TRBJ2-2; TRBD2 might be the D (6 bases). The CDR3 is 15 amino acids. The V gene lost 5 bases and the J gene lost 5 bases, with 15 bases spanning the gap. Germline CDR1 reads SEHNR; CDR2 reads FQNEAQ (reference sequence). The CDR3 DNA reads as TGTGCCAGCAGCCGTAATACCGGGACTACCGGGGAGCTGTTTTTT. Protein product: CASSRNTGTTGELFF.

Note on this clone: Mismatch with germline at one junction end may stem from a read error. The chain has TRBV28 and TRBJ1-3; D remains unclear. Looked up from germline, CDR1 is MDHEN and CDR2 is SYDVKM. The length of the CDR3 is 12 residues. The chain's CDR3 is CASSSPDGLPKF. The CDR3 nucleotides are TGTGCCAGCAGTTCCCCGGACGGCCTACCTAAGTTT.

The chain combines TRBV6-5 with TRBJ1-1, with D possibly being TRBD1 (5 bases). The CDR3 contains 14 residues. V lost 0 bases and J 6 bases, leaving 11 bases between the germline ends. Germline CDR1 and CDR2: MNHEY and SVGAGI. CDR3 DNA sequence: TGTGCCAGCAGTTACTCAACCGGAGGGGCTGAAGCTTTCTTT. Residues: CASSYSTGGAEAFF.

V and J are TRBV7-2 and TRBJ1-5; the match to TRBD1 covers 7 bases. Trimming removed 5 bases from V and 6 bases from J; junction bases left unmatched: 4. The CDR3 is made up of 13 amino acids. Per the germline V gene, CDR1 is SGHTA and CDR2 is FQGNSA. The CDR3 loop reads CASSDRVSQPQHF. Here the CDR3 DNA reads TGTGCCAGCAGCGACAGGGTCAGTCAGCCCCAGCATTTT.

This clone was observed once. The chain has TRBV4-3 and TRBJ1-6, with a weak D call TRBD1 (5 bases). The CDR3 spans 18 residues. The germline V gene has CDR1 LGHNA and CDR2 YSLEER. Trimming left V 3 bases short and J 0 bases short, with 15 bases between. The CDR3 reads CASSHTGHPSSYNSPLHF. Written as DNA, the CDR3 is TGCGCCAGCAGCCATACTGGACATCCCAGCTCCTATAATTCACCCCTCCACTTT.

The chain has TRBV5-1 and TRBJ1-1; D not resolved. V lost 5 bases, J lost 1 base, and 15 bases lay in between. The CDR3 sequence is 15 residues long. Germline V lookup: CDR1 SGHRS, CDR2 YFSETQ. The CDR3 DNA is TGCGCCAGCAGTCCCCATGTCCAGGCGAACACTGAAGCTTTCTTT. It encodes CASSPHVQANTEAFF.

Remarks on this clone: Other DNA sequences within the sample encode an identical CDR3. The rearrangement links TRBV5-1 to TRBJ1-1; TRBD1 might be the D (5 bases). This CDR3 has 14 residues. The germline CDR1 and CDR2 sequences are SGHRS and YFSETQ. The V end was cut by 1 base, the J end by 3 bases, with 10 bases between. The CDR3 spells CASSLWGKDTEAFF. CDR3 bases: TGCGCCAGCAGCTTGTGGGGGAAAGACACTGAAGCTTTCTTT. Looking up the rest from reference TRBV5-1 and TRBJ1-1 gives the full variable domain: KAGVTQTPRYLIKTRGQQVTLSCSPISGHRSVSWYQQTPGQGLQFLFEYFSETQRNKGNFPGRFSGRQFSNSRSEMNVSTLELGDSALYLCASSLWGKDTEAFFGQGTRLTVV.

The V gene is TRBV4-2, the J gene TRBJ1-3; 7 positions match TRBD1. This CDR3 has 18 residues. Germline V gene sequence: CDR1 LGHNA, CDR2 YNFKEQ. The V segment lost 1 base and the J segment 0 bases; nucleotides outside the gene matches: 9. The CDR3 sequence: CASSQALQGSGSGNTIYF. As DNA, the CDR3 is TGTGCCAGCAGCCAAGCTTTACAGGGGTCGGGCTCTGGAAACACCATATATTTT.